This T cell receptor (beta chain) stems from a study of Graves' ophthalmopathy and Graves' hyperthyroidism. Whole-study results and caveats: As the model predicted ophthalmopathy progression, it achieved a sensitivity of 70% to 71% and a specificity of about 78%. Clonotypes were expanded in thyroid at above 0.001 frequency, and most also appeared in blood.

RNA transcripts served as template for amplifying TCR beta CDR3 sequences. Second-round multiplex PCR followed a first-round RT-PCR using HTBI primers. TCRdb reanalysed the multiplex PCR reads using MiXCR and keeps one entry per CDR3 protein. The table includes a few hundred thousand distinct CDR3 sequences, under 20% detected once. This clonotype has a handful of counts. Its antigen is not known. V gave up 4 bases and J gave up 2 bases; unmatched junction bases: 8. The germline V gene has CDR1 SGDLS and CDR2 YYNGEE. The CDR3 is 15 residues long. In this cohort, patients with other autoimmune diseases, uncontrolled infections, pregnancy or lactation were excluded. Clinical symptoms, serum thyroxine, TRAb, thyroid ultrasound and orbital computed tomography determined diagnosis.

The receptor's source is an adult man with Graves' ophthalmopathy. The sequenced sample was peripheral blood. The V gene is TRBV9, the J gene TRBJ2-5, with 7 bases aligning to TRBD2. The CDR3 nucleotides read TGTGCCAGCAGCACCCCGTCCGGGGGGCAAGAGACCCAGTACTTC. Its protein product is CASSTPSGGQETQYF.